The 18 T cell receptor beta chains presented below share a single source sample, sequenced in a study of spatial heterogeneity in lung cancer. The antigens for these receptors are not known. Sample time point: sample taken at primary tumor resection. TCRdb called the 5' RACE reads again in MiXCR, with one record for every CDR3 protein. The table includes roughly 9,300 distinct CDR3 sequences, over 4.5% detected once. Broader study findings: Within tumors, counts of expanded alpha and beta TCRs tracked tumor mutation counts.

Source: lung tumor tissue, taken at surgery. These receptors originate from a female donor with early-stage non-small cell lung cancer.

This clonotype was counted ten times or more. The V call is TRBV7-2, the J call TRBJ1-6; tentatively, D is TRBD1 (5 bases). The CDR3 totals 13 residues. The V gene's germline CDR1 is SGHTA and CDR2 FQGNSA. V was trimmed by 1 base and J by 7 bases, leaving 5 bases between them. CDR3 sequence (DNA): TGTGCCAGCAGCTTAGGGACAAATTCACCCCTCCACTTT. Residues: CASSLGTNSPLHF.

This clonotype has at least ten counts. CDR3: CASRAVLPGVLTF. CDR3 nucleotide sequence: TGTGCCAGCAGAGCAGTACTGCCAGGCGTCCTGACTTTC. The chain has TRBV7-9 and TRBJ2-6; D is uncertain. Looked up from germline, CDR1 is SEHNR and CDR2 is FQNEAQ (reference sequence). Trimming shortened V by 6 bases and J by 12 bases, and 15 bases separated the two germline ends. This CDR3 is 13 amino acids long. The complete variable domain, with remaining parts taken from reference TRBV7-9 and TRBJ2-6, reads DTGVSQNPRHKITKRGQNVTFRCDPISEHNRLYWYRQTLGQGPEFLTYFQNEAQLEKSRLLSDRFSAERPKGSFSTLEIQRTEQGDSAMYLCASRAVLPGVLTFGAGSRLTVL.

This clonotype was detected many times. Sequence at one end of the junction differs from germline and may be a read error. The chain has TRBV6-1 and TRBJ1-6; tentatively, D is TRBD1 (5 bases). CDR1 is MNHNS, CDR2 SASEGT, per germline. The CDR3 is 15 residues long. The CDR3 loop reads CASVLGASNNSPLHF. DNA for the CDR3: TGTGCCAGCGTCCTAGGGGCCTCCAATAATTCACCCCTCCACTTT.

This clonotype was observed at least ten times. The CDR3 nucleotides are TGTGCCAGCAGCCTCCTAGCGACCCTCGCGAACACCGGGGAGCTGTTTTTT. This translates into CASSLLATLANTGELFF. This chain links TRBV9 with TRBJ2-2; D perhaps matches TRBD2 (6 bases). The length of the CDR3 is 17 residues. Between the trimmed V and J ends, which lost 4 bases and 0 bases, there was a span of 16 bases. Germline V gene sequence: CDR1 SGDLS, CDR2 YYNGEE.

This clonotype was picked up many times. V gene TRBV18 combines with J gene TRBJ2-7; D not certain. The germline V gene encodes CDR1 KGHSH and CDR2 LQKENI. Trimming shortened V by 3 bases and J by 2 bases, and 8 bases separated the two germline ends. CDR3 length equals 13 residues. CDR3 in DNA: TGTGCCAGCTCACCGGGCAGTCCCTACGAGCAGTACTTC. It encodes CASSPGSPYEQYF.

This clonotype was counted at least ten times. The chain carries TRBV29-1 and TRBJ2-5; tentative D call: TRBD2 (6 bases). This CDR3 has 16 residues. Germline CDR1 is SQVTM and CDR2 is ANQGSEA. V gave up 3 bases and J gave up 5 bases, with 22 bases separating them. CDR3 bases: TGCAGCGTTGACCCGGAGTACCGGGGTACTAGCGAGACCCAGTACTTC. Translation: CSVDPEYRGTSETQYF.

This clonotype was observed at least ten times. V is TRBV6-2 or TRBV6-3 and J is TRBJ1-5; D is ambiguous. The V end was cut by 8 bases, the J end by 0 bases, with 23 bases between. Germline V gene data show CDR1 as MNHEY and CDR2 as SVGEGT. The CDR3 runs 18 residues. CDR3 DNA: TGTGCCAGCGGCAACAAGCCGTTGATGGGATATAGCAATCAGCCCCAGCATTTT. Translation gives CASGNKPLMGYSNQPQHF.

This clonotype appeared many times. The chain is built from TRBV4-3 and TRBJ1-5; TRBD1 might be the D (5 bases). With 0 bases removed from V and 7 bases from J, the gap between germline ends came to 13 bases. The CDR3 contains 15 residues. Germline values: CDR1 LGHNA, CDR2 YSLEER. The CDR3 DNA sequence: TGCGCCAGCAGCCAAGATAAGACAGAAGGCCAGCCCCAGCATTTT. Amino acid sequence: CASSQDKTEGQPQHF.

This clonotype is labeled as large. J is TRBJ2-5 and V is TRBV25-1; 7 bases are a match to TRBD1. Germline CDR1 and CDR2: MGHDK and SYGVNS. The CDR3 has 14 amino acids. The trim removed 2 bases at V and 0 bases at J, leaving 0 bases unmatched. The CDR3 region is CASSERGHQETQYF. CDR3 nucleotide sequence: TGTGCCAGCAGTGAAAGGGGGCACCAAGAGACCCAGTACTTC. The whole variable domain, filled in from reference TRBV25-1 and TRBJ2-5, reads EADIYQTPRYLVIGTGKKITLECSQTMGHDKMYWYQQDPGMELHLIHYSYGVNSTEKGDLSSESTVSRIRTEHFPLTLESARPSHTSQYLCASSERGHQETQYFGPGTRLLVL.

This clonotype was observed at least ten times. The genes are TRBV5-4 and TRBJ2-5, with 7 bases aligning to TRBD1. Germline CDR1 is SGHNT and CDR2 is YYREEE (reference sequence). After removal of 3 bases from V and 3 bases from J, the junction contained 5 bases not matched to a gene. This CDR3 is built from 14 residues. This CDR3 is CASSSKTGKETQYF. The CDR3 DNA reads TGTGCCAGCAGCTCAAAGACAGGGAAAGAGACCCAGTACTTC.

This clonotype showed up many times. This sequence joins TRBV2 and TRBJ1-4; D is unresolved. This CDR3 has 15 residues. Germline V CDR1 and CDR2: SNHLY, FYNNEI. The V end was cut by 4 bases, the J end by 5 bases, with 14 bases between. The CDR3 DNA sequence: TGTGCCAGCAGTGTGTCCCAGAACGCAAATGAAAAACTGTTTTTT. Amino acid sequence: CASSVSQNANEKLFF.

This clonotype occurred many times. The chain recombines TRBV27 with TRBJ2-7, with 7 positions matching TRBD1. This CDR3 region has 15 residues. V was clipped by 3 bases and J by 5 bases; unmatched bases: 10. Germline V CDR1 and CDR2: MNHEY, SMNVEV (reference sequence). For the CDR3, the DNA is TGTGCCAGCAGTTTCGCGCTGGGACAGAGGCACGAGCAGTACTTC. It encodes CASSFALGQRHEQYF.

In this sample, this clonotype turned up many times. This chain connects TRBV30 to TRBJ2-2; 7 nucleotides line up with TRBD1. This CDR3 has 15 amino acids. Losses at the gene ends were 5 bases for V and 4 bases for J; bases not matched to a gene: 10. CDR1 and CDR2 (germline): GTSNPN, SVGIG (reference sequence). As DNA, the CDR3 is TGTGCCTGGCAAGACCCCGGACAGGCCACCGGGGAGCTGTTTTTT. This gives the protein CAWQDPGQATGELFF.

This clonotype was observed at least ten times. The genes are TRBV7-2 and TRBJ2-5; a weak D match, TRBD1 (6 bases). Germline V gives CDR1 SGHTA, CDR2 FQGNSA. The CDR3 is 16 amino acids. V lost 0 bases and J 0 bases, leaving 11 bases between the germline ends. The CDR3: CASSLANRGYQETQYF. CDR3 DNA: TGTGCCAGCAGCTTAGCTAATAGGGGGTACCAAGAGACCCAGTACTTC. Full variable domain (rest looked up from reference TRBV7-2 and TRBJ2-5): GAGVSQSPSNKVTEKGKDVELRCDPISGHTALYWYRQSLGQGLEFLIYFQGNSAPDKSGLPSDRFSAERTGGSVSTLTIQRTQQEDSAVYLCASSLANRGYQETQYFGPGTRLLVL.

This clonotype is labeled medium-sized. The V call is TRBV7-9, the J call TRBJ2-2; the match to TRBD2 covers 9 bases. Germline CDR1 SEHNR, CDR2 FQNEAQ (reference sequence). J lost 10 bases, V lost 4 bases, and 7 bases had no gene match. The CDR3 is 14 residues long. The CDR3 protein is CASSSPGGLAELFF. The CDR3 DNA follows: TGTGCCAGCAGCTCACCGGGGGGACTAGCGGAGCTGTTTTTT. Together with reference TRBV7-9 and TRBJ2-2, the CDR3 gives the full variable domain: DTGVSQNPRHKITKRGQNVTFRCDPISEHNRLYWYRQTLGQGPEFLTYFQNEAQLEKSRLLSDRFSAERPKGSFSTLEIQRTEQGDSAMYLCASSSPGGLAELFFGEGSRLTVL.

The genes are TRBV7-2 and TRBJ2-5; possible D gene TRBD2, 6 bases. The CDR3 has 15 amino acids. V shed 4 bases and J shed 5 bases, with 17 bases lying between them. Germline-derived CDR1 and CDR2 are SGHTA and FQGNSA. The CDR3 reads CASSSSYSGGETQYF. CDR3 sequence (DNA): TGTGCCAGCAGCTCATCCTATAGCGGAGGGGAGACCCAGTACTTC.

This clonotype was detected ten times or more. V usage is TRBV27 and J usage is TRBJ2-1; possible D gene TRBD2, 6 bases. This CDR3 comprises 16 residues. Germline loops: CDR1 MNHEY, CDR2 SMNVEV (reference sequence). Trimming removed 6 bases from V and 12 bases from J, with 27 bases in between. The CDR3, as DNA: TGTGCCAGCAGCCCACCCCCGGGACTCCAGTCTGGGAGGCAGTTCTTC. Amino acid sequence: CASSPPPGLQSGRQFF.

This clonotype was seen repeatedly, ten times or more. The chain is built from TRBV2 and TRBJ2-1; D unresolved. The germline gives CDR1 SNHLY, CDR2 FYNNEI. The CDR3 covers 11 residues. Trimming stripped 7 bases from V and 6 bases from J, with 7 bases between. The CDR3 is CASNSVNEQFF. CDR3 nucleotide sequence: TGTGCCAGCAATTCAGTCAATGAGCAGTTCTTC.